The sequence of this T cell receptor beta chain was determined in a study of T cell repertoires in cytomegalovirus infection. This clonotype was counted a few times. TCRdb independently ran MiXCR on the reads; one entry per CDR3 protein. Seen here are under 850,000 distinct CDR3 sequences, 35% to 40% observed once, and the top ten hold roughly 2.8%. This CDR3 has 14 amino acids. J gave up 7 bases and V 4 bases, and 6 bases lay outside the gene matches. The germline CDR1 and CDR2 sequences are ENHRY and SYGVKD. This chain uses TRBV10-3 with TRBJ2-1; 8 bases map to TRBD2. Input material: PBMCs. This TCR derives from a human donor in good health (CMV status not recorded). Some clones in this sample may be carry-over from other donors' samples. CDR3 region: CAISAGGGGNEQFF. The CDR3 DNA follows: TGTGCCATCAGTGCCGGGGGGGGCGGGAATGAGCAGTTCTTC.